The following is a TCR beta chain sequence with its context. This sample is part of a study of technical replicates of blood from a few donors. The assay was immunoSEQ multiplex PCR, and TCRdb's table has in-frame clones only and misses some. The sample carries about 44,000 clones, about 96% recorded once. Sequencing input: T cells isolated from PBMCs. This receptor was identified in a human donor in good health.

The CDR3 DNA follows: TGTGCCAGCAGGGAGCCAACTAGCGGGGACTCCGGGGAGCTGTTTTTT. It codes for CASREPTSGDSGELFF. The chain employs TRBV9 and TRBJ2-2; 10 positions agree with TRBD2. Germline V lookup: CDR1 SGDLS, CDR2 YYNGEE. The CDR3 spans 16 residues. V shed 5 bases and J 6 bases; nucleotides not matched to a gene: 10.